A selection of T cell receptor beta chains follows, all from one sample in a study of kidney transplant recipient with SARS-CoV-2 infection. TCRdb re-analysed the reads in MiXCR, keeping a single row per CDR3 protein. Counted here are under 250,000 distinct CDR3 sequences, about 30% occurring once; the ten biggest clones make up under 7.5%. The sequences come from a blood sample, collected at baseline and around day 110 from a kidney transplant recipient. The receptor set was obtained from a young adult male patient who had COVID-19 and was a kidney transplant recipient. Some T cells may possibly be graft donor cells. Each CDR3 is given with its conserved first and last residue. A D gene is named only where the DNA matches it firmly. Where a row states a size, it is once, few, many or the class of an expanded clone; other rows omit it.

clone size | D gene | J gene | V gene | CDR3 DNA | CDR3 protein
- | - | TRBJ1-6 | TRBV28 | TGTGCCAGCAGTGTCAGGGTTTCACCCCTCCACTTT | CASSVRVSPLHF
many | TRBD2 | TRBJ2-7 | TRBV12-3/TRBV12-4 | TGTGCCAGCAGAAAAGGGACTAGCGGGAGTTACGAGCAGTACTTC | CASRKGTSGSYEQYF
- | - | TRBJ2-3 | TRBV7-8 | TGTGCCAGCAGCAGCCGGCCGTTAGCAGATACGCAGTATTTT | CASSSRPLADTQYF
many | TRBD2 | TRBJ2-1 | TRBV12-3/TRBV12-4 | TGTGCCAGCAGTACCCCGACTAGCGGCAAAACCTACAATGAGCAGTTCTTC | CASSTPTSGKTYNEQFF
many | - | TRBJ1-2 | TRBV5-6 | TGTGCCAGCAGCTTGGGGGACCTCTCTGGCTACACCTTC | CASSLGDLSGYTF
few | TRBD1 | TRBJ1-2 | TRBV6-5 | TGTGCCAGCAGTTACTCACAACAGGGGGATGGCTACACCTTC | CASSYSQQGDGYTF
many | - | TRBJ1-2 | TRBV23-1 | TGCGCCAGCAGTCAAATTTTGCTACGCAGAAAGACCTATGGCTACACCTTC | CASSQILLRRKTYGYTF
once | TRBD1 | TRBJ2-1 | TRBV24-1 | TGTGCCACCAGTGATTTTGACAGGGGGCCCTACAATGAGCAGTTCTTC | CATSDFDRGPYNEQFF
many | - | TRBJ1-2 | TRBV28 | TGTGCCAGCAGTGGACCGCACTCCCGGATTTTC | CASSGPHSRIF
many | - | TRBJ1-5 | TRBV4-2 | TGTGCCAGCAGCCAAGACACCCCGGCGACCCTTTATAGCAATCAGCCCCAGCATTTT | CASSQDTPATLYSNQPQHF
many | - | TRBJ1-2 | TRBV12-3/TRBV12-4 | TGTGCCAGCAGTTTAAACCTGGGAGTGGATGGCTACACCTTC | CASSLNLGVDGYTF
many | - | TRBJ1-2 | TRBV5-1 | TGCGCCAGCAGCTGGCAGGGTAATGATGGCTACACCTTC | CASSWQGNDGYTF
- | - | TRBJ1-2 | TRBV6-1 | TGTGCCAGCAGTCTATTTTTCTCTATGCGAAAGACCTATGGCTACACCTTC | CASSLFFSMRKTYGYTF
many | TRBD1 | TRBJ2-7 | TRBV5-6 | TGTGCCAGCAGCTTTGGACAGGGAGGCGAGCAGTACTTC | CASSFGQGGEQYF
many | - | TRBJ1-3 | TRBV19 | TGTGCCAGTAGCCTCCAGGGCCAGTTCTCTGGCACCATATATTTT | CASSLQGQFSGTIYF
- | - | TRBJ2-7 | TRBV11-2 | TGTGCCAGCAGGGATTCTATGGGGGACGCCTACGAGCAGTACTTC | CASRDSMGDAYEQYF
many | - | TRBJ1-4 | TRBV5-4 | TGTGCCAGCAGCGGAAATTCGGGGGATGAAAAACTGTTTTTT | CASSGNSGDEKLFF